Sequencing of this T cell receptor (beta chain) was carried out in a study of blood T cell repertoires in COVID-19. Turning to the study itself: The United States, Italy and Spain provided the acute and convalescent COVID-19 samples. T cells, B-cell-depleted T cells, or PBMCs provided the cDNA or gDNA that served as material.

Per the original data handling: The assay estimated nucleated cells by amplifying reference gene primers. Produced via immunoSEQ multiplex PCR; TCRdb's table is partial and in-frame only. V, J and clone size reflect that table, while D and trimming were determined from the DNA. This table has some 300,000 clones, 89% appearing once. Seattle patients were enrolled while actively infected and followed longitudinally. The source material was peripheral blood. The origin of this receptor is a woman aged 30 to 39 with COVID-19, enrolled during active disease.

The CDR3: CASKGDRNQPQHF. The CDR3, as DNA: TGTGCCAGCAAGGGGGATAGGAATCAGCCCCAGCATTTT. The chain combines TRBV2 with TRBJ1-5; the D gene is possibly TRBD1 (6 bases). V was pared by 7 bases and J by 4 bases, with 11 bases between. Germline CDR1 SNHLY, CDR2 FYNNEI. The CDR3 has 13 amino acids.